This TCR beta chain came from a study of Ad26.COV2.S vaccination and SARS-CoV-2 variants. The treatment: roughly 19 received Ad26.COV2.S at low or high dose, single or two shots; roughly five received placebo; per-sample allocation not given. Sample collection was performed on day 63 after the first vaccine or placebo injection. Assay: immunoSEQ multiplex PCR; the TCRdb copy retains only in-frame clones and omits some. Of 350,000 to 450,000 clones in the sample, 83% were seen once. The sequences come from peripheral blood, collected in a trial of Ad26.COV2.S vaccine versus placebo. This TCR derives from a person aged 18-65 years who received the Ad26.COV2.S COVID-19 vaccine or a placebo.

In DNA, the CDR3 is TGTGCCAGCAGCAGTGGACAGGGAGCAGATACGCAGTATTTT. Protein: CASSSGQGADTQYF. V gene TRBV5-5 combines with J gene TRBJ2-3; 8 positions match TRBD1. Germline loops: CDR1 SGHKS, CDR2 YYEKEE (reference sequence). Trimming removed 4 bases from V and 4 bases from J; junction bases left unmatched: 5. The CDR3 has 14 residues.